Shown below are 13 T cell receptor beta chains from a single sample sequenced in a study of lymphopenia after photon versus proton radiotherapy. Clones were sequenced by immunoSEQ multiplex PCR, and TCRdb holds only the in-frame ones, with some missing. Of roughly 30,000 clones detected, around 90% appear once; the ten largest clones hold approximately 7.3%. The source material was peripheral blood, sampled from a patient treated with photon-based radiotherapy. The receptors shown here come from a woman between 45 and 65 years old with pancreatic cancer.

The CDR3 region has the DNA TGTGCCAGCTCAAACTTGAATGAGCAGTTCTTC. Translating it yields CASSNLNEQFF. The chain uses TRBV18 and TRBJ2-1; no clear D gene. Germline CDR1 KGHSH, CDR2 LQKENI. The CDR3 consists of 11 residues. Trimming removed 5 bases from V and 7 bases from J, with 6 bases in between.

The rearrangement uses TRBV9 and TRBJ1-2; D is ambiguous. The V end was cut by 4 bases, the J end by 10 bases, with 14 bases between. CDR1 and CDR2 (germline): SGDLS, YYNGEE. The CDR3 has 12 residues. The DNA for the CDR3 is TGTGCCAGCAGCACTAAACGGGCCCACTACACCTTC. Its translation: CASSTKRAHYTF.

The chain employs TRBV4-3 and TRBJ2-7; 11 bases match TRBD2. From germline, CDR1 is LGHNA and CDR2 YSLEER. The CDR3 length is 20 residues. Unmatched junction bases numbered 19, after V lost 1 base and J lost 5 bases. The CDR3 nucleotides are TGCGCCAGCAGCCAAGTTTATGGAACTAGCGGGAGCCCTAGTCGCCACGAGCAGTACTTC. Translating it yields CASSQVYGTSGSPSRHEQYF.

The rearrangement joins TRBV19 to TRBJ2-3; D is perhaps TRBD1 (6 bases). From germline, CDR1 is LNHDA and CDR2 SQIVND (reference sequence). The CDR3 loop spans 15 amino acids. V lost 3 bases and J lost 3, with 13 bases in between. The CDR3: CASSIGTLDTDTQYF. CDR3 nucleotide sequence: TGTGCCAGTAGTATCGGGACATTAGATACAGATACGCAGTATTTT.

V usage is TRBV25-1 and J usage is TRBJ1-4, with a possible D match to TRBD1 (6 bases). Trimming cost V 5 bases and J 7 bases, with 17 bases left between them. The CDR3 spans 15 residues. The V gene's germline CDR1 is MGHDK and CDR2 SYGVNS. The CDR3 DNA reads TGTGCCAGCAGTCCGGGGGCAGGGAGGGCTGAAAAACTGTTTTTT. Translating it yields CASSPGAGRAEKLFF.

The rearrangement uses TRBV27 and TRBJ1-5; 8 bases agree with TRBD1. This CDR3 region has 17 residues. V was pared by 5 bases and J by 0 bases, with 9 bases of the junction left unmatched. The germline V gene has CDR1 MNHEY and CDR2 SMNVEV (reference sequence). The CDR3 DNA follows: TGTGCCAGCAGTGCTTACACAGGGGGTCATAGCAATCAGCCCCAGCATTTT. It encodes CASSAYTGGHSNQPQHF.

V and J are TRBV9 and TRBJ1-1, with D unclear. In germline, CDR1 is SGDLS, CDR2 YYNGEE. With 0 bases removed from V and 4 bases from J, the gap between germline ends came to 10 bases. The length of the CDR3 is 14 residues. CDR3 sequence reads: CASSVVETSTEAFF. Here the CDR3 DNA reads TGTGCCAGCAGCGTAGTAGAGACGAGCACTGAAGCTTTCTTT. The whole variable domain, remainder taken from reference TRBV9 and TRBJ1-1, is DSGVTQTPKHLITATGQRVTLRCSPRSGDLSVYWYQQSLDQGLQFLIQYYNGEERAKGNILERFSAQQFPDLHSELNLSSLELGDSALYFCASSVVETSTEAFFGQGTRLTVV.

The chain is built from TRBV2 and TRBJ1-2; D remains ambiguous. Germline V gives CDR1 SNHLY, CDR2 FYNNEI. Trimming removed 3 bases from V and 4 bases from J, with 12 bases in between. The CDR3 totals 14 residues. CDR3 bases: TGTGCCAGCAGTGAGACTCTGATCCCCTATGGCTACACCTTC. Translation: CASSETLIPYGYTF.

The rearrangement joins TRBV29-1 to TRBJ2-3, with 8 nucleotides matching TRBD1. Unmatched junction bases numbered 19, after V lost 0 bases and J lost 5 bases. CDR1 and CDR2 (germline): SQVTM, ANQGSEA. The CDR3 runs to 19 residues. In DNA form, the CDR3 reads TGCAGCGTTGAAGATCTTTCCCCCACAACGACAGGGGCTATAGATACGCAGTATTTT. Protein: CSVEDLSPTTTGAIDTQYF.

This clone was detected once. This chain uses TRBV29-1 with TRBJ2-1; D unclear. This CDR3 comprises 14 residues. Germline values: CDR1 SQVTM, CDR2 ANQGSEA. With 7 bases removed from V and 1 base from J, the gap between germline ends came to 14 bases. The CDR3 DNA is TGCAGCGCTGGAGCGAGAGGATCCTACAATGAGCAGTTCTTC. This gives the protein CSAGARGSYNEQFF.

This clone showed up just once. J is TRBJ2-7 and V is TRBV6-1; D is possibly TRBD1 (5 bases). Germline-derived CDR1 and CDR2 are MNHNS and SASEGT. The CDR3 runs 12 residues. Trimming took off 8 bases at V and 7 bases at J, with 15 bases between the two ends. The CDR3 coding sequence is TGTGCCAGCCTCAGCCACAGGCCTGAGCAGTACTTC. Amino acid sequence: CASLSHRPEQYF.

This clone was recorded once. V gene TRBV27 combines with J gene TRBJ2-2; perhaps TRBD2 as D (5 bases). There are 16 residues in the CDR3. Trimming stripped 6 bases from V and 0 bases from J, with 14 bases between. The germline V gene encodes CDR1 MNHEY and CDR2 SMNVEV (reference sequence). The CDR3 region is CASSRFQTTNTGELFF. In nucleotides, the CDR3 is TGTGCCAGCAGCCGATTCCAGACTACGAACACCGGGGAGCTGTTTTTT.

The V and J genes are TRBV6-5 and TRBJ2-5; TRBD1 matches at 9 bases. The V gene's germline CDR1 is MNHEY and CDR2 SVGAGI. The CDR3 is 13 amino acids. V was pared by 6 bases and J by 9 bases, with 8 bases of the junction left unmatched. CDR3 in amino acids: CASRRDRVSAQYF. The CDR3 bases are TGTGCCAGCAGGAGGGACAGGGTTTCGGCCCAGTACTTC.